This T cell receptor (beta chain) derives from a study of T cell responses to AZD1222 COVID-19 vaccine. Study-wide results and limits: Epitopes outside B.1.351 and B.1.1.7 mutated regions reportedly drew nearly half of spike TCRs. Scientists sampled the repertoires only once the peak T cell response had passed. Spike was spanned by vaccine-associated CD4 TCRs, with dominance at 160-218 and 743-854. White British donors predominated, females outnumbered males, and clonal diversity was possibly underestimated.

Concerning this clone: Its antigen is currently unknown.

Germline CDR1 and CDR2: LNHDA and SQIVND (reference sequence). Losses at the gene ends were 4 bases for V and 3 bases for J; bases not matched to a gene: 9. The CDR3 sequence is 15 residues long. Method: immunoSEQ multiplex PCR; TCRdb's copy keeps in-frame clones and lacks some. The sample comprises some 180,000 clones, approximately 92% of which are singletons, and around 0.98% rests with the top ten. V gene TRBV19 combines with J gene TRBJ2-7; 7 bases line up with TRBD2. This sequence originates from an adult who received the MenACWY meningococcal vaccine as a control. This material consisted of peripheral blood, taken 28 days after the second dose of the MenACWY control vaccine. In nucleotides, the CDR3 is TGTGCCAGTAGTACCCAGTTAGCTAGCGGCTACGAGCAGTACTTC. Protein sequence: CASSTQLASGYEQYF.